This T cell receptor (beta chain) stems from a study of cytomegalovirus exposure and HLA in healthy donors. Background on the study: Later analysis reported that the 120 validation repertoires shared the platform of the 500 to 750 first-cohort repertoires. Study outcomes and limitations: The study flagged about 160 TCR beta chains as cytomegalovirus-associated. It was reported that the classifier diagnosed cytomegalovirus status with high specificity and sensitivity in both the original and validation cohorts. The majority of TCR sequences were rare, yet some public TCRs appeared in many donors.

As concerns this clone: Its antigen is unidentified.

V was clipped by 5 bases and J by 0 bases, with 10 bases between them. Germline-derived CDR1 and CDR2 are SNHLY and FYNNEI. CDR3 length: 14 residues. Sequenced by immunoSEQ multiplex PCR; TCRdb stores in-frame clones only, minus some. The sample contains more than 95,000 clones, 70% to 90% of which appear only once. The gene calls are TRBV2 and TRBJ1-1; tentative D call: TRBD1 (5 bases). This TCR was recovered from a woman aged 18-29 years in good health and CMV-seropositive. Sequences were obtained from PBMCs. This CDR3 is CASSQGQLNTEAFF. The CDR3 bases are TGTGCCAGCAGTCAAGGACAACTGAACACTGAAGCTTTCTTT. Combining the CDR3 with reference TRBV2 and TRBJ1-1 gives the whole variable domain EPEVTQTPSHQVTQMGQEVILRCVPISNHLYFYWYRQILGQKVEFLVSFYNNEISEKSEIFDDQFSVERPDGSNFTLKIRSTKLEDSAMYFCASSQGQLNTEAFFGQGTRLTVV.